This T cell receptor (beta chain) stems from a study of long-term antiretroviral therapy in people with HIV. All participants with HIV were treated in the United States. Study findings and constraints: Clones with expansion before ART led the repertoire at all time points.

Researchers ran immunoSEQ v3.0 at survey level. The method was immunoSEQ multiplex PCR; TCRdb's version includes in-frame clones alone and lacks a portion of them. Of 15,000 to 20,000 clones listed, approximately 84% were seen once; the top ten hold approximately 8%. Turning to this clone: The target antigen is unknown.

The CDR3 has 14 residues. The germline gives CDR1 SGHNT, CDR2 YENEEA. The V end lost 5 bases, the J end lost 4 bases, and 11 bases lay between the germline ends. This specimen consisted of unsorted PBMCs, obtained 0.9 years after starting antiretroviral therapy. The TCR sequence derives from a man in his late teens or twenties with HIV. J is TRBJ2-2 and V is TRBV11-3; D ambiguous. The CDR3 coding sequence is TGTGCCAGCAGCCCTAAGGTGGGCACCGGGGAGCTGTTTTTT. Its translation: CASSPKVGTGELFF.